Below, 18 T cell receptor beta chains from the same sample are listed, as sequenced in a study of cytomegalovirus exposure and HLA in healthy donors. TCRdb's table, derived via immunoSEQ multiplex PCR, lists solely in-frame clones and lacks some. In the table there are over 200,000 clones, 88% of which are singletons. The sample comprised PBMCs. The receptors stem from a woman aged 18-35 years in good health and CMV-seronegative.

The rearrangement links TRBV28 to TRBJ2-2; D is possibly TRBD2 (7 bases). This CDR3 spans 15 amino acids. The germline V gene has CDR1 MDHEN and CDR2 SYDVKM. Trimming removed 3 bases at V and 7 bases at J, with 15 bases between. CDR3 region: CASSFIGGHGGELFF. In DNA, the CDR3 is TGTGCCAGCAGTTTTATCGGGGGGCATGGCGGGGAGCTGTTTTTT.

This chain connects TRBV18 to TRBJ1-2, with D perhaps TRBD1 (6 bases). V was cut by 3 bases and J by 8 bases, with 16 bases left in between. This CDR3 spans 14 amino acids. From germline, CDR1 is KGHSH and CDR2 LQKENI. CDR3 in amino acids: CASSPLAGVEGYTF. The CDR3 region has the DNA TGTGCCAGCTCACCCTTGGCAGGGGTGGAGGGCTACACCTTC.

The V gene is TRBV4-2, the J gene TRBJ2-7, with a tentative D call TRBD2 (6 bases). The V end lost 0 bases, the J end lost 6 bases, and 15 bases lay between the germline ends. The CDR3 is 15 amino acids. Germline CDR1 reads LGHNA; CDR2 reads YNFKEQ. CDR3 in amino acids: CASSQDPVTRSEQYF. The CDR3 DNA reads TGTGCCAGCAGCCAAGATCCCGTGACTAGAAGCGAGCAGTACTTC.

This rearrangement joins TRBV6-1 to TRBJ2-7; 7 bases line up with TRBD1. V was clipped by 4 bases and J by 1 base; unmatched bases: 7. CDR3 size: 15 residues. Germline V lookup: CDR1 MNHNS, CDR2 SASEGT. The CDR3 DNA follows: TGTGCCAGCAGTGTACAGGGGAGTAGATCCTACGAGCAGTACTTC. Protein product: CASSVQGSRSYEQYF.

This chain uses TRBV19 with TRBJ2-1; D unclear. Germline V gene data show CDR1 as LNHDA and CDR2 as SQIVND (reference sequence). CDR3 length: 15 amino acids. V shed 6 bases and J shed 5 bases, with 17 bases lying between them. The CDR3 sequence: CASRLVDYANNEQFF. CDR3 DNA: TGTGCCAGTAGGCTAGTGGATTATGCTAACAATGAGCAGTTCTTC.

The chain employs TRBV2 and TRBJ2-2, with TRBD2 matching 10 bases. The trim removed 4 bases at V and 8 bases at J, leaving 7 bases unmatched. The CDR3 loop spans 15 amino acids. CDR1 is SNHLY, CDR2 FYNNEI, per germline. The CDR3, as DNA: TGTGCCAGCAGTGCTCTAGCGGGAGTAGCTGGGGAGCTGTTTTTT. Translating it yields CASSALAGVAGELFF.

To note about this clone: In the same sample, other DNA sequences code for this CDR3. The rearrangement uses TRBV27 and TRBJ2-1, with 11 positions matching TRBD1. Germline assignment: CDR1 MNHEY and CDR2 SMNVEV (reference sequence). V dropped 5 bases and J dropped 4; count of bases not matched to a gene: 4. The CDR3 has 15 residues. Written as DNA, the CDR3 is TGTGCCAGCAGTCTGGGGACAGGGGGTTACAATGAGCAGTTCTTC. This codes for CASSLGTGGYNEQFF.

The chain has TRBV6-5 and TRBJ2-1, with D possibly TRBD2 on 5 matching bases. The CDR3 has 14 residues. In germline, CDR1 is MNHEY, CDR2 SVGAGI. V was shortened by 3 bases and J by 6 bases, with 12 bases between the two germline ends. CDR3 bases: TGTGCCAGCAGTTATAAGACTATATCCAATGAGCAGTTCTTC. It codes for CASSYKTISNEQFF.

V and J are TRBV9 and TRBJ2-1; 9 bases are a match to TRBD2. The V segment lost 0 bases and the J segment 4 bases; nucleotides outside the gene matches: 5. In germline, CDR1 is SGDLS, CDR2 YYNGEE. The CDR3 totals 16 residues. CDR3 region: CASSVGAGGGYNEQFF. The CDR3 DNA follows: TGTGCCAGCAGCGTAGGCGCGGGAGGGGGATACAATGAGCAGTTCTTC.

V usage is TRBV29-1 and J usage is TRBJ2-1, with TRBD2 matching over 10 bases. Germline V gene sequence: CDR1 SQVTM, CDR2 ANQGSEA. This CDR3 is 12 amino acids long. V shed 3 bases, J shed 13 bases, and the junction held 6 bases outside the gene matches. DNA of the CDR3: TGCAGCGTTGACAGGGCTAGCGGGGGACAGTTCTTC. This sequence encodes CSVDRASGGQFF.

The chain uses TRBV11-2 and TRBJ2-7; TRBD2 aligns across 7 bases. This CDR3 has 14 residues. CDR1 SGHAT and CDR2 FQNNGV come from the germline V gene. V was pared by 0 bases and J by 3 bases, with 2 bases of the junction left unmatched. The CDR3 nucleotides are TGTGCCAGCAGCTTAGACGGGAGGAACTACGAGCAGTACTTC. Translating gives CASSLDGRNYEQYF.

The rearrangement joins TRBV15 to TRBJ2-1; 7 bases agree with TRBD2. Germline assignment: CDR1 LNHNV and CDR2 YYDKDF (reference sequence). Trimming at V came to 1 base and at J to 15 bases, leaving 6 bases not matched to a gene. The CDR3 is made up of 12 amino acids. For the CDR3, the DNA is TGTGCCACCAGCAGAGCGGGGGGTCTAGGGTTCTTC. It encodes CATSRAGGLGFF. Filled out from reference TRBV15 and TRBJ2-1, the complete variable domain reads DAMVIQNPRYQVTQFGKPVTLSCSQTLNHNVMYWYQQKSSQAPKLLFHYYDKDFNNEADTPDNFQSRRPNTSFCFLDIRSPGLGDTAMYLCATSRAGGLGFFGPGTRLTVL.

J is TRBJ2-1 and V is TRBV7-9; a possible D gene is TRBD2 (5 bases). This CDR3 has 11 residues. V lost 11 bases to trimming and J lost 9 bases, with 14 bases between them. Germline V gives CDR1 SEHNR, CDR2 FQNEAQ (reference sequence). CDR3 nucleotides: TGTGCCGCCGTCACCCGGGGTGAGCAGTTCTTC. It yields the protein CAAVTRGEQFF. Filled out from reference TRBV7-9 and TRBJ2-1, the complete variable domain reads DTGVSQNPRHKITKRGQNVTFRCDPISEHNRLYWYRQTLGQGPEFLTYFQNEAQLEKSRLLSDRFSAERPKGSFSTLEIQRTEQGDSAMYLCAAVTRGEQFFGPGTRLTVL.

V and J are TRBV15 and TRBJ2-7; D is perhaps TRBD2 (6 bases). Per the germline V gene, CDR1 is LNHNV and CDR2 is YYDKDF (reference sequence). Between the trimmed V and J ends, which lost 0 bases and 3 bases, there was a span of 15 bases. This CDR3 has 16 residues. CDR3 loop: CATSRDLQDYDYEQYF. CDR3 DNA: TGTGCCACCAGCAGAGATCTACAGGACTACGACTACGAGCAGTACTTC.

V is TRBV4-3 and J is TRBJ2-3; perhaps TRBD1 as D (6 bases). The germline V gene encodes CDR1 LGHNA and CDR2 YSLEER. This CDR3 contains 14 residues. Trimming left V 1 base short and J 5 bases short, with 10 bases between. The CDR3 bases are TGCGCCAGCAGCCAAGGCACAGGGATAGATACGCAGTATTTT. Amino acid sequence: CASSQGTGIDTQYF.

The chain joins TRBV2 to TRBJ2-1, with TRBD2 matching over 7 bases. CDR3 length: 12 residues. After removal of 1 base from V and 9 bases from J, the junction contained 0 bases not matched to a gene. Germline loops: CDR1 SNHLY, CDR2 FYNNEI. The CDR3: CASSEGTSEQFF. CDR3 sequence (DNA): TGTGCCAGCAGTGAAGGGACTAGTGAGCAGTTCTTC.

The chain carries TRBV2 and TRBJ2-5, with no clear D. The germline V gene encodes CDR1 SNHLY and CDR2 FYNNEI. CDR3 length: 16 amino acids. V shed 0 bases and J shed 0 bases, with 11 bases lying between them. The CDR3 is CASSEAVYEYQETQYF. Here the CDR3 DNA reads TGTGCCAGCAGTGAAGCTGTATATGAGTACCAAGAGACCCAGTACTTC.

This clone is a singleton in its sample. This chain joins TRBV6-5 and TRBJ2-7, with a tentative D call TRBD1 (5 bases). This CDR3 has 11 amino acids. Germline values: CDR1 MNHEY, CDR2 SVGAGI. V was pared by 6 bases and J by 4 bases, with 7 bases between. The CDR3 is CASRRQYEQYF. The CDR3 nucleotides are TGTGCCAGCAGAAGACAGTACGAGCAGTACTTC.